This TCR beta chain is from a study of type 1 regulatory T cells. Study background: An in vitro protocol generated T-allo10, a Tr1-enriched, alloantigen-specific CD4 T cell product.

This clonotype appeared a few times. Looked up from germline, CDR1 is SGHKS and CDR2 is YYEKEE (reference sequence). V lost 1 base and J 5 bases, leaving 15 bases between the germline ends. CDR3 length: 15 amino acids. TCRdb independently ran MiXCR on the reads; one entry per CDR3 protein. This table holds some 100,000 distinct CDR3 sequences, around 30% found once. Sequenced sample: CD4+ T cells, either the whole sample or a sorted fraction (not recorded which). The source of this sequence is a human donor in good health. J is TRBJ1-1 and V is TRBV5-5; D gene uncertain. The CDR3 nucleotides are TGTGCCAGCAGCTTGAGTGCGCCCGCCGGAACTGAAGCTTTCTTT. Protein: CASSLSAPAGTEAFF.